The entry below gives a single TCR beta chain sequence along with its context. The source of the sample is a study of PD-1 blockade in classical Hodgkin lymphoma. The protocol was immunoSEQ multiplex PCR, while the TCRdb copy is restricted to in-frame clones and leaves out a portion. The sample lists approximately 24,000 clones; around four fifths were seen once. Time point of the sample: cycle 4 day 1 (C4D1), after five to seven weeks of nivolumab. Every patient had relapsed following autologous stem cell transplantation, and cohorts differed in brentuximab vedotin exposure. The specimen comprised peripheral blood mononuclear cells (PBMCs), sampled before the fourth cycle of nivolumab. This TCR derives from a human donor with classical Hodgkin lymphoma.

The DNA for the CDR3 is TGTGCCAGCGTGGGACAGCCGAACACTGAAGCTTTCTTT. It specifies CASVGQPNTEAFF. The gene calls are TRBV2 and TRBJ1-1, with 7 positions matching TRBD1. The CDR3 spans 13 residues. Germline V gene sequence: CDR1 SNHLY, CDR2 FYNNEI. V was clipped by 8 bases and J by 1 base; unmatched bases: 4.